A selection of T cell receptor beta chains follows, all from one sample in a study of T cells expressing NK-cell markers. Using the 5' RACE reads, TCRdb records one entry per CDR3 protein without DNA. The sample totals roughly 430,000 distinct CDR3 sequences. The sample consisted of blood T cells: a sorted CD56 or NKG2C T cell subset, CD4+ or CD8+ T cells, or bulk PBMC T cells (not recorded which). The receptors were gathered from a woman between 18 and 70 years old in good health. The CDR3 runs from the conserved cysteine through the conserved F or W.

J gene,V gene,CDR3 protein
TRBJ2-6,TRBV14,CATNRPGTGSGANVLTF
TRBJ2-2,TRBV24-1,CATSFGPGELFF
TRBJ2-7,TRBV24-1,CATSDGTGDEQYF
TRBJ2-5,TRBV12-3/TRBV12-4,CASSFEMRETQYF
TRBJ2-1,TRBV11-2,CASSLMAGGLFNEQFF
TRBJ2-1,TRBV19,CASSLGQGAVDEQFF
TRBJ2-1,TRBV28,CASSQWMVEQFF
TRBJ1-1,TRBV20-1,CSKRQGDGGTEAFF
TRBJ1-1,TRBV13,CASSLMLRESNTEAFF
TRBJ2-7,TRBV20-1,CSASLPGTSYEQYF
TRBJ2-3,TRBV6-5,CASSYVSRGSGDTQYF
TRBJ1-6,TRBV7-2,CASSLTSRGASPLHF
TRBJ2-7,TRBV9,CASSVEEGAQYF